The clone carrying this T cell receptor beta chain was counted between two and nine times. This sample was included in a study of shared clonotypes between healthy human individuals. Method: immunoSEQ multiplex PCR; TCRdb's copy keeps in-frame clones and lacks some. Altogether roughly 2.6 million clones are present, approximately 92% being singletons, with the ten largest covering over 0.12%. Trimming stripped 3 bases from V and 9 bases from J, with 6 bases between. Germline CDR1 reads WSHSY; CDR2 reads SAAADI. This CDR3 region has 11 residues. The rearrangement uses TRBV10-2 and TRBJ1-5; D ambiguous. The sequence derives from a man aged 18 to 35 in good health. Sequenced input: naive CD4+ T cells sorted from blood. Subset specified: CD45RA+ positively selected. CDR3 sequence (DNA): TGCGCCAGCAGTGATCCTTGGCCCCAGCATTTT. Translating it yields CASSDPWPQHF.